The rows below give T cell receptor beta chains drawn from one sample of a study of blood T cells in healthy people across ages. TCRdb processed the 5' RACE reads anew with MiXCR; each CDR3 protein has one entry. Of about 1.4 million distinct CDR3 sequences listed, roughly 60% are singletons. Sequencing was done on a sample of blood. The receptors come from a young man in good health. Each CDR3 is given with its conserved first and last residue. Each record gives: J gene, V gene, CDR3 protein.

j_call: TRBJ2-7; v_call: TRBV20-1; cdr3_aa: CSAYSGRAFNEQYF
j_call: TRBJ2-6; v_call: TRBV11-2; cdr3_aa: CASSLGHRPDSGANVLTF
j_call: TRBJ2-7; v_call: TRBV29-1; cdr3_aa: CSVGGKDEQYF
j_call: TRBJ2-5; v_call: TRBV12-3/TRBV12-4; cdr3_aa: CASSDQGGKETQYF
j_call: TRBJ1-2; v_call: TRBV4-1; cdr3_aa: CASSPPRALPNYGYTF
j_call: TRBJ2-3; v_call: TRBV28; cdr3_aa: CASSPRTSRKKDTQYF
j_call: TRBJ2-3; v_call: TRBV29-1; cdr3_aa: CSVDAGGGTDTQYF
j_call: TRBJ2-3; v_call: TRBV18; cdr3_aa: CASSDPGTGYTDTQYF
j_call: TRBJ2-3; v_call: TRBV12-3/TRBV12-4; cdr3_aa: CASSSAGTTDTQYF
j_call: TRBJ2-7; v_call: TRBV11-2; cdr3_aa: CASSSTNPLGYEQYF
j_call: TRBJ2-7; v_call: TRBV4-2; cdr3_aa: CASSQDRWGGQSYEQYF
j_call: TRBJ2-6; v_call: TRBV6-5; cdr3_aa: CASSYGNREWGRTGANVLTF
j_call: TRBJ2-5; v_call: TRBV4-1; cdr3_aa: CASSPGPGLGQETQYF
j_call: TRBJ2-3; v_call: TRBV12-3/TRBV12-4; cdr3_aa: CASSLGVNLPVTQYF
j_call: TRBJ1-2; v_call: TRBV4-3; cdr3_aa: CASSQQGQGDGYTF